This TCR beta chain was profiled in a study of T cell changes during pregnancy in multiple sclerosis. Produced via immunoSEQ multiplex PCR; TCRdb's table is partial and in-frame only. The sample consists of around 58,000 clones, more than 80% of them appearing once. Trimming shortened V by 3 bases and J by 0 bases, and 17 bases separated the two germline ends. The CDR3 loop spans 17 amino acids. Per the germline V gene, CDR1 is SGHVS and CDR2 is FQNEAQ. The sample in question was CD4+ T cells from peripheral blood mononuclear cells, obtained after pregnancy. The receptor's source is a female donor in good health, enrolled as a control in a pregnancy study. V usage is TRBV7-8 and J usage is TRBJ1-2, with D possibly being TRBD1 (6 bases). This CDR3 reads CASSFRTALYPNYGYTF. In nucleotides, the CDR3 is TGTGCCAGCAGCTTTAGGACAGCCTTATACCCTAACTATGGCTACACCTTC.